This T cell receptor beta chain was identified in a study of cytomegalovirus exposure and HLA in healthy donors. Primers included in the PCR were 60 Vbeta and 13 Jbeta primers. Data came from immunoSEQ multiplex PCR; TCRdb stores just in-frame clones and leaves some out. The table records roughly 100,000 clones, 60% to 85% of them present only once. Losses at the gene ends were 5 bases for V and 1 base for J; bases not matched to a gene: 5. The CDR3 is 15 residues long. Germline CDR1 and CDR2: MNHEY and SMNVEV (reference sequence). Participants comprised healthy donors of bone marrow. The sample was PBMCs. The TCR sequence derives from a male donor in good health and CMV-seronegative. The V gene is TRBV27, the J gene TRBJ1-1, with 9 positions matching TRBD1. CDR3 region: CASSPLGQGNTEAFF. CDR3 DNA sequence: TGTGCCAGCAGTCCCTTGGGACAGGGGAACACTGAAGCTTTCTTT.